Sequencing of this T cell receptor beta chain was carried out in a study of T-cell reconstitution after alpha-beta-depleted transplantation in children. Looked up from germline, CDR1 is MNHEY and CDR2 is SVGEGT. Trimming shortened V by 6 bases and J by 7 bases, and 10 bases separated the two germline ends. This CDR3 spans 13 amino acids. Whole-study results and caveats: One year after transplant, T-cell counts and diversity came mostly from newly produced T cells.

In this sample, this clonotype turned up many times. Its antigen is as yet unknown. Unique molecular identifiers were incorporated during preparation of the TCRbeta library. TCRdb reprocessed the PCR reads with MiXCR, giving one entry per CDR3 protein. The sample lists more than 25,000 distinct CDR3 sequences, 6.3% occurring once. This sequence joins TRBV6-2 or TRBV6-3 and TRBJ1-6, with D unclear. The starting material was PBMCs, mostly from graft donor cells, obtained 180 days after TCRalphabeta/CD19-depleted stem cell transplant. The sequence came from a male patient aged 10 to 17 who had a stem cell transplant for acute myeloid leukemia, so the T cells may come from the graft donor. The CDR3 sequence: CASRSPGNSPLHF. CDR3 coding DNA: TGTGCCAGCAGATCCCCGGGGAATTCACCCCTCCACTTT.